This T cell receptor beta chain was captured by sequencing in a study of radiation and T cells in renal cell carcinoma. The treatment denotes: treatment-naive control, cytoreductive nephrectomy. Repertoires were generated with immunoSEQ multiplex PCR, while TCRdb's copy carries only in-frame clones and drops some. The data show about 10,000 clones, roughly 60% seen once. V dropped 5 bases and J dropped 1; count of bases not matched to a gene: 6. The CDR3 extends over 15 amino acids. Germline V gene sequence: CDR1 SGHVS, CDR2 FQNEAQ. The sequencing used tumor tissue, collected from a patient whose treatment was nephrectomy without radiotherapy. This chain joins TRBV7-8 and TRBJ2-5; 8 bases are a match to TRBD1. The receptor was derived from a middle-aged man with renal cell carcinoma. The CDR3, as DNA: TGTGCCAGCAGCGCAACAGGGGGTTTCCAAGAGACCCAGTACTTC. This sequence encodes CASSATGGFQETQYF.